This TCR beta chain stems from a study of T cell responses to AZD1222 COVID-19 vaccine. Study-level background: Timing groups of about 4 and about 12 weeks for second doses were pooled. Study-wide points: Dominant at 160-218 and 743-854, vaccine-associated CD4 TCRs also spanned spike. There were mostly white British donors and more females than males, and clonal diversity was possibly underestimated.

As concerns this clone: What it binds is unknown.

Sequencing was performed with immunoSEQ multiplex PCR; in TCRdb, only in-frame clones are kept and a portion is missing. The top ten clones hold under 20% of a sample with about 85,000 clones, around 90% of them seen once. This CDR3 comprises 15 residues. CDR1 is MNHEY and CDR2 is SMNVEV in the germline V gene (reference sequence). Trimming stripped 5 bases from V and 6 bases from J, with 17 bases between. The sample consisted of peripheral blood, taken on day 0 of AZD1222 vaccination. This sequence was found in an adult in good health. The chain is built from TRBV27 and TRBJ1-5; D is unclear. Written as DNA, the CDR3 is TGTGCCAGCAGTCCACAATATGACTTCGGTCAGCCCCAGCATTTT. Its protein is CASSPQYDFGQPQHF.